Listed below are T cell receptor beta chains from one sample, sequenced in a study of siplizumab effects on memory and regulatory T cells. Profiled with immunoSEQ multiplex PCR; TCRdb holds only in-frame clones, not every one. The sample carries around 8,000 clones, about two fifths recorded once. These receptors have no identified antigens. The sample taken for sequencing was CFSE-low (dividing) CD8+ T cells sorted from an allogeneic mixed lymphocyte reaction. The receptors come from a human donor in good health; the cells came from an allogeneic mixed lymphocyte reaction. Both conserved end residues are part of each CDR3. The D gene is left open where the match is weak. Clone sizes are given selectively: once, few, many, or a class where the clone is expanded.

TRBJ2-1 TRBV4-2 - - CASSQEMGSSYNEQFF TGTGCCAGCAGCCAAGAAATGGGAAGCTCCTACAATGAGCAGTTCTTC
TRBJ2-7 TRBV30 - - CAWNFGASSYEQYF TGTGCCTGGAACTTCGGGGCCAGCTCCTACGAGCAGTACTTC
TRBJ2-7 TRBV7-9 - - CASSLVERPYEQYF TGTGCCAGCAGCTTAGTTGAGCGTCCCTACGAGCAGTACTTC
TRBJ2-1 TRBV6-5 - - CASSYGHNEQFF TGTGCCAGCAGTTACGGACACAATGAGCAGTTCTTC
TRBJ2-7 TRBV7-3 medium-sized TRBD1 CASSYGQGPYEQYF TGTGCCAGCAGCTACGGACAGGGGCCCTACGAGCAGTACTTC
TRBJ1-1 TRBV29-1 few - CSVEVGRAAEAFF TGCAGCGTTGAAGTTGGCAGGGCCGCTGAAGCTTTCTTT
TRBJ2-7 TRBV5-8 - TRBD2 CASSLVSLAGGPYEQYF TGTGCCAGCAGCTTGGTATCCCTAGCGGGAGGGCCATACGAGCAGTACTTC
TRBJ2-3 TRBV7-8 few - CASSPFEGADTQYF TGTGCCAGCAGCCCCTTCGAGGGGGCAGATACGCAGTATTTT
TRBJ2-7 TRBV5-4 - - CASSLAAGSSYEQYF TGTGCCAGCAGCTTGGCCGCGGGGAGCTCCTACGAGCAGTACTTC
TRBJ2-7 TRBV7-2 once - CASSFEGGDYEQYF TGTGCCAGCTCTTTCGAGGGGGGTGACTACGAGCAGTACTTC
TRBJ2-7 TRBV9 medium-sized TRBD1 CASSVETGAVYEQYF TGTGCCAGCAGCGTAGAGACAGGGGCGGTCTACGAGCAGTACTTC
TRBJ2-1 TRBV2 - - CASSEAGRKLANEQFF TGTGCCAGCAGTGAAGCGGGCCGGAAATTAGCGAATGAGCAGTTCTTC
TRBJ2-7 TRBV11-1 - - CASMPTGISYEQYF TGTGCCAGCATGCCGACAGGTATATCCTACGAGCAGTACTTC
TRBJ2-1 TRBV7-2 - - CATKDPVNEQFF TGTGCCACCAAGGACCCAGTTAATGAGCAGTTCTTC
TRBJ2-1 TRBV27 - TRBD2 CASSLYGTSGSSEQFF TGTGCCAGCAGTTTATACGGTACTAGCGGGAGTAGTGAGCAGTTCTTC
TRBJ2-4 TRBV21-1 - - CASSNLLQQRKNIQYF TGTGCCAGCAGCAATCTGCTACAGCAAAGAAAAAACATTCAGTACTTC
TRBJ2-3 TRBV7-8 few - CASSLTGGVVDTQYF TGTGCCAGCAGCTTAACTGGCGGGGTGGTAGATACGCAGTATTTT
TRBJ2-1 TRBV6-1 - TRBD2 CASTVGLAGEDEQFF TGTGCCAGCACCGTAGGGCTAGCGGGAGAGGATGAGCAGTTCTTC
TRBJ2-7 TRBV7-9 - - CASSLSHYEQYF TGTGCCAGCAGCTTATCCCATTACGAGCAGTACTTC
TRBJ2-7 TRBV5-1 once TRBD1 CASSWGQRYEQYF TGCGCCAGCAGTTGGGGACAGCGGTACGAGCAGTACTTC
TRBJ2-5 TRBV5-6 few - CASSPFGGDETQYF TGTGCCAGCAGCCCGTTTGGGGGAGACGAGACCCAGTACTTC
TRBJ2-2 TRBV29-1 medium-sized - CSAQGPLGGELFF TGCAGCGCCCAGGGACCTCTGGGCGGGGAGCTGTTTTTT
TRBJ2-3 TRBV4-3 - TRBD2 CASSQDLRGRLTDTQYF TGCGCCAGCAGCCAAGATCTCCGCGGGAGGCTCACAGATACGCAGTATTTT
TRBJ2-7 TRBV9 few TRBD1 CASSVVTGGEQYF TGTGCCAGCAGCGTAGTGACAGGGGGGGAGCAGTACTTC
TRBJ2-5 TRBV29-1 few TRBD2 CSVVGLGAETQYF TGCAGCGTTGTGGGACTAGGAGCAGAGACCCAGTACTTC
TRBJ1-1 TRBV27 medium-sized - CASSFIGAGTEAFF TGTGCCAGCAGTTTCATCGGGGCTGGCACTGAAGCTTTCTTT
TRBJ1-2 TRBV29-1 few - CSVEEQGWSYGYTF TGCAGCGTTGAAGAGCAGGGGTGGTCGTATGGCTACACCTTC
TRBJ2-7 TRBV4-1 medium-sized TRBD1 CASSPGQGAIYEQYF TGCGCCAGCAGCCCTGGACAGGGGGCTATCTACGAGCAGTACTTC
TRBJ2-1 TRBV4-1 few - CASSQDFETYNEQFF TGCGCCAGCAGCCAAGATTTTGAGACCTACAATGAGCAGTTCTTC
TRBJ1-1 TRBV4-1 medium-sized - CASSQDPGLNTEAFF TGCGCCAGCAGCCAAGATCCGGGTCTGAACACTGAAGCTTTCTTT